This is a list of T cell receptor beta chains from one sample in a study of OX40 agonist ivuxolimab in advanced cancers. Data came from immunoSEQ multiplex PCR; TCRdb stores just in-frame clones and leaves some out. Among 60,000 to 75,000 clones listed, roughly 86% were seen once. This sample comprised CD4+ or CD8+ T cells sorted from blood, obtained in a trial of the OX40 agonist ivuxolimab. These receptors were collected from an adult with an advanced solid tumor such as melanoma, head and neck, liver or kidney cancer. Each CDR3 is given with its conserved first and last residue. A D gene is named only where the DNA matches it firmly. Size tells how often a clone was seen (once, few, many) or the class of an expanded clone, and some rows leave it out.

TRBJ1-5,-,-,TRBV6-6,TGTGCCAGCAGTTATAGCGGGAGAAGCAATCAGCCCCAGCATTTT,CASSYSGRSNQPQHF
TRBJ1-6,-,-,TRBV6-5,TGTGCCAGCAGTTACAGGGGTATGGGTAATTCACCCCTCCACTTT,CASSYRGMGNSPLHF
TRBJ2-7,once,-,TRBV29-1,TGCAGCGTCGTATCGCAATACTACGAGCAGTACTTC,CSVVSQYYEQYF
TRBJ2-3,once,-,TRBV18,TGTGCCAGCTCACCACTGGATATCAGGGGTAGCACAGATACGCAGTATTTT,CASSPLDIRGSTDTQYF
TRBJ2-4,-,TRBD1,TRBV19,TGTGCCAGTAGTAAGGGACAGGGGGCCACCATTCAGTACTTC,CASSKGQGATIQYF
TRBJ2-7,-,TRBD1,TRBV27,TGTGCCAGCAGTTTTGTGAGAACAGGGGGTTACGAGCAGTACTTC,CASSFVRTGGYEQYF
TRBJ1-1,once,-,TRBV19,TGTGCCAGTAGTATTTCTTGGGGCGCTGAAGCTTTCTTT,CASSISWGAEAFF
TRBJ2-1,-,-,TRBV11-2,TGTGCCAGCAGCTTTTTTGGGGAACACAATGAGCAGTTCTTC,CASSFFGEHNEQFF
TRBJ1-2,-,-,TRBV5-1,TGCGCCAGCAGCTTTGAACAGCCACTCTATGGCTACACCTTC,CASSFEQPLYGYTF
TRBJ2-5,-,-,TRBV6-1,TGTGCCAGCACGTTCTACAGGGAAGAGACCCAGTACTTC,CASTFYREETQYF
TRBJ2-3,-,-,TRBV5-4,TGTGCCAGCAGCTTAAGAGGCTATAGCACAGATACGCAGTATTTT,CASSLRGYSTDTQYF
TRBJ2-3,-,-,TRBV9,TGTGCCAGCAGCGTCGGACTAACGACAGATACGCAGTATTTT,CASSVGLTTDTQYF
TRBJ2-1,-,TRBD1,TRBV29-1,TGCAGTGGGGACAGGGGATACAATGAGCAGTTCTTC,CSGDRGYNEQFF
TRBJ1-6,-,TRBD1,TRBV18,TGTGCCAGCTCACCAACAGGGGGTGGGGGGTATAATTCACCCCTCCACTTT,CASSPTGGGGYNSPLHF
TRBJ2-1,-,TRBD1,TRBV27,TGTGCCAGCAGGTGGGACAGGGGGCTTTGGAATGAGCAGTTCTTC,CASRWDRGLWNEQFF